The 17 T cell receptor beta chains listed next were all sequenced from one sample in a study of response to subunit inactivated influenza vaccine. TCRdb re-called the RT-PCR reads with MiXCR, one entry per CDR3 protein. The sample yields roughly 620,000 distinct CDR3 sequences, around 11% seen once. The same sample was also used in a study of T cells expressing NK-cell markers. That report adds: 5'RACE template switching with UMIs produced the TCR beta cDNA.

Sequenced here: PBMCs from blood, sampled on the day of vaccination. The receptors stem from a man between 50 and 59 years old who received an inactivated influenza vaccine.

This clonotype showed up just a few times. The J gene is TRBJ2-2, the V gene TRBV7-9; TRBD2 matches 10 bases. The V segment lost 3 bases and the J segment 7 bases; nucleotides outside the gene matches: 5. The germline V gene has CDR1 SEHNR and CDR2 FQNEAQ (reference sequence). This CDR3 region has 15 residues. The CDR3: CASSFPGLASGELFF. CDR3 bases: TGTGCCAGCAGCTTCCCGGGACTAGCGAGCGGGGAGCTGTTTTTT.

This clonotype showed up many times. V gene TRBV29-1 combines with J gene TRBJ2-3; TRBD2 aligns across 13 bases. Per germline, CDR1 SQVTM and CDR2 ANQGSEA. The CDR3 runs 18 residues. The ends lost 6 bases at V and 0 bases at J; junction bases unmatched: 12. The CDR3, as DNA: TGCAGCGTGGACGGACTAGCGGGAGCCCGCTATAGCACAGATACGCAGTATTTT. Translation gives CSVDGLAGARYSTDTQYF.

The chain combines TRBV15 with TRBJ1-4; 7 bases line up with TRBD1. The CDR3 spans 15 residues. Germline lookup yields CDR1 LNHNV and CDR2 YYDKDF (reference sequence). The trim removed 4 bases at V and 4 bases at J, leaving 6 bases unmatched. CDR3 sequence: CATSIRTGLNEKLFF. CDR3 nucleotide sequence: TGTGCCACCAGCATTCGGACAGGACTTAATGAAAAACTGTTTTTT. Looking up the rest from reference TRBV15 and TRBJ1-4 gives the full variable domain: DAMVIQNPRYQVTQFGKPVTLSCSQTLNHNVMYWYQQKSSQAPKLLFHYYDKDFNNEADTPDNFQSRRPNTSFCFLDIRSPGLGDTAMYLCATSIRTGLNEKLFFGSGTQLSVL.

This clonotype was seen many times. The CDR3 spells CASSTTEYQETQYF. CDR3 coding DNA: TGTGCCAGCAGCACGACAGAGTACCAAGAGACCCAGTACTTC. The chain couples TRBV6-1 to TRBJ2-5; D might be TRBD1 (5 bases). The length of the CDR3 is 14 residues. Trimming pared 6 bases from V and 0 bases from J, leaving 11 bases between. The germline V gene encodes CDR1 MNHNS and CDR2 SASEGT.

The chain is built from TRBV18 and TRBJ1-6; TRBD1 might be the D (6 bases). Germline values: CDR1 KGHSH, CDR2 LQKENI. Trimming pared 2 bases from V and 8 bases from J, leaving 7 bases between. This CDR3 contains 13 residues. The CDR3: CASSPNRDSPLHF. DNA for the CDR3: TGTGCCAGCTCACCAAACAGGGATTCACCCCTCCACTTT.

This clonotype was seen a few times. The chain links TRBV19 to TRBJ1-2, with D maybe TRBD1 (5 bases). V was shortened by 3 bases and J by 4 bases, with 15 bases between the two germline ends. The V gene's germline CDR1 is LNHDA and CDR2 SQIVND (reference sequence). This CDR3 spans 15 amino acids. The CDR3 nucleotides are TGTGCCAGTAGTATGGTCCCAGGGCGGTTCTATGGCTACACCTTC. As protein: CASSMVPGRFYGYTF.

The chain carries TRBV3-1 and TRBJ2-5; weak D call: TRBD2 (6 bases). Germline CDR1 reads LGHDT; CDR2 reads YNNKEL (reference sequence). This CDR3 contains 15 residues. Deletions cut 1 base from V and 1 base from J, with 10 bases between. CDR3 protein: CASSQGGLRQETQYF. The CDR3 DNA reads as TGTGCCAGCAGCCAAGGGGGACTGCGCCAAGAGACCCAGTACTTC.

The sample holds a few counts of this clonotype. The V gene is TRBV12-3 or TRBV12-4, the J gene TRBJ1-2, with D possibly TRBD1 on 5 matching bases. Deletions cut 3 bases from V and 2 bases from J, with 10 bases between. The CDR3 covers 14 residues. The CDR3 here is CASSFEAGNYGYTF. Written as DNA, the CDR3 is TGTGCCAGCAGTTTTGAGGCAGGGAACTATGGCTACACCTTC.

In this sample, this clonotype turned up many times. The chain combines TRBV12-3 or TRBV12-4 with TRBJ1-1; D gene unclear. With 1 base removed from V and 1 base from J, the gap between germline ends came to 7 bases. The CDR3 is made up of 14 amino acids. CDR3 sequence reads: CASSLGLRNTEAFF. DNA for the CDR3: TGTGCCAGCAGTTTAGGGCTCAGGAACACTGAAGCTTTCTTT.

J is TRBJ2-7 and V is TRBV7-2; 12 nucleotides match TRBD2. Germline CDR1 SGHTA, CDR2 FQGNSA. This CDR3 contains 17 residues. Trimming cost V 5 bases and J 5 bases; bases outside gene matches: 13. CDR3 in amino acids: CASSAQILAGGIHEQYF. CDR3 nucleotide sequence: TGTGCCAGCAGCGCCCAGATCCTAGCGGGGGGGATCCACGAGCAGTACTTC.

This clonotype was seen only a few times. The CDR3: CASSHNRVSGNTIYF. The CDR3 region has the DNA TGCGCCAGCAGCCATAACCGGGTTTCTGGAAACACCATATATTTT. This sequence joins TRBV4-3 and TRBJ1-3; no clear D gene. V dropped 3 bases and J dropped 1 base, with 10 bases sitting between them. The CDR3 runs 15 residues. Germline V gene sequence: CDR1 LGHNA, CDR2 YSLEER.

In this sample, this clonotype turned up a few times. The chain links TRBV20-1 to TRBJ2-7; D gene uncertain. The V gene lost 1 base and the J gene lost 6 bases, with 7 bases spanning the gap. Looked up from germline, CDR1 is DFQATT and CDR2 is SNEGSKA (reference sequence). This CDR3 has 11 amino acids. In DNA form, the CDR3 reads TGCAGTGCTAGAGGAGAGGTCGAGCAGTACTTC. This sequence encodes CSARGEVEQYF.

This clonotype turned up a few times. The chain couples TRBV20-1 to TRBJ2-2; 7 bases map to TRBD2. The germline CDR1 and CDR2 sequences are DFQATT and SNEGSKA (reference sequence). The CDR3 runs 15 residues. J was trimmed by 6 bases and V by 3 bases; bases with no gene match: 10. CDR3 sequence reads: CSARPPAGEAGELFF. CDR3 nucleotides: TGCAGTGCTAGGCCCCCCGCGGGAGAGGCCGGGGAGCTGTTTTTT.

In its sample, this clonotype was seen a few times. The CDR3 sequence is CASSWPSQGSYNSPLHF. Written as DNA, the CDR3 is TGTGCCAGCAGCTGGCCATCACAGGGGTCCTATAATTCACCCCTCCACTTT. The chain carries TRBV11-2 and TRBJ1-6; 7 bases line up with TRBD1. J was trimmed by 1 base and V by 4 bases; bases with no gene match: 7. CDR3 length: 17 amino acids. CDR1 and CDR2 (germline): SGHAT, FQNNGV.

The J gene is TRBJ1-1, the V gene TRBV5-1; 10 bases agree with TRBD1. The germline V gene encodes CDR1 SGHRS and CDR2 YFSETQ. Losses at the gene ends were 4 bases for V and 5 bases for J; bases not matched to a gene: 8. The CDR3 totals 15 residues. DNA of the CDR3: TGCGCCAGCAGCCGGAACCTGGGACAGGGGACTGAAGCTTTCTTT. Amino acid sequence: CASSRNLGQGTEAFF. The variable domain in full, with the rest retrieved from reference TRBV5-1 and TRBJ1-1, is KAGVTQTPRYLIKTRGQQVTLSCSPISGHRSVSWYQQTPGQGLQFLFEYFSETQRNKGNFPGRFSGRQFSNSRSEMNVSTLELGDSALYLCASSRNLGQGTEAFFGQGTRLTVV.

This clonotype appeared many times. The chain carries TRBV12-3 or TRBV12-4 and TRBJ2-1, with D possibly matching TRBD1 (6 bases). The CDR3 loop spans 17 amino acids. Trimming removed 6 bases from V and 14 bases from J, with 32 bases in between. CDR3 residues: CASSVHRVCRPRYMEFF. The CDR3 DNA sequence: TGTGCCAGCAGCGTACACAGGGTTTGTCGCCCCCGCTACATGGAGTTCTTC.

This clonotype was detected many times. The chain carries TRBV10-3 and TRBJ2-5; 11 nucleotides agree with TRBD2. There are 14 residues in the CDR3. V trimming: 10 bases; J trimming: 1 base; junction bases outside the gene matches: 5. CDR1 is ENHRY and CDR2 is SYGVKD in the germline V gene. The CDR3 DNA reads TGTGCCACCCGGACTAGCGGGCGCCAAGAGACCCAGTACTTC. Residues: CATRTSGRQETQYF.